These T cell receptor beta chains were read from a single sample in a study of cytomegalovirus exposure and HLA in healthy donors. Sequencing used immunoSEQ multiplex PCR; TCRdb keeps in-frame clones, though not all of them. The sample holds roughly 180,000 clones, roughly four fifths seen once. Sequencing input: PBMCs. The receptors derive from a female donor in good health and CMV-seronegative. Both conserved end residues are part of each CDR3. The order of the fields is clone size, V gene, CDR3 protein. Expanded clones get a size class; other rows say once, few or many, or leave the size out.

. TRBV27 CASSPLGLVVEQYF
. TRBV29-1 CSVEWIGVGSETQYF
. TRBV7-9 CASSSPGQGNGYTF
. TRBV29-1 CSASGRAKNEQFF
. TRBV28 CASSFYSGNTDTQYF
. TRBV28 CASRYNSPLHF
. TRBV6-5 CASSPGDSSGNTIYF
. TRBV10-3 CAITEDAQGRTGELFF
. TRBV6-5 CASSKLDSFKNIQYF
. TRBV6-6 CASSSRTTGGGNTIYF
few TRBV29-1 CSVEGIADRGAHGYTF
. TRBV19 CASSPWNTGELFF
. TRBV6-1 CASRGQTNTGELFF
. TRBV2 CASSRQSGTDTQYF
few TRBV28 CASSWGAYEQYF
. TRBV12-5 CASGSDRVGGYTF
. TRBV2 CASSPGQLPYEQYF
. TRBV2 CASSEGYLVKGYTF
. TRBV30 CAWSPGGSGGTDTQYF
few TRBV28 CASKGTGETDTQYF
. TRBV11-3 CASSLGSGTRAWNTEAFF
. TRBV6-5 CASIPGGSFSYEQYF
. TRBV28 CASSLSGFEQFF
. TRBV11-2 CASSFLTSGAYERYF
once TRBV5-1 CASSRTGGGNTIYF
. TRBV27 CASSLSSGSLSYEQYF
. TRBV18 CASSRTGGVDYGYTF